These 29 T cell receptor beta chains share one sample of origin, sequenced in a study of graft-versus-host responses after intestinal transplantation. The table came from immunoSEQ multiplex PCR; TCRdb's copy has only in-frame clones and leaves some out. The data hold about 13,000 clones, with about four fifths observed a single time. The sample was PBMCs, taken after intestinal transplantation. These receptors came from a human patient who received an intestinal transplant, so some T cells may come from the graft donor.

The chain is built from TRBV28 and TRBJ1-1; 9 bases line up with TRBD1. Looked up from germline, CDR1 is MDHEN and CDR2 is SYDVKM. V was clipped by 6 bases and J by 3 bases; unmatched bases: 8. The CDR3 is 15 amino acids. The CDR3 loop is CASRPGTGSYTEAFF. Here the CDR3 DNA reads TGTGCCAGCAGGCCCGGGACAGGGTCGTACACTGAAGCTTTCTTT.

This chain connects TRBV10-2 to TRBJ1-4; 8 bases are shared with TRBD1. CDR1 is WSHSY, CDR2 SAAADI, per germline. V trimming: 4 bases; J trimming: 7 bases; junction bases outside the gene matches: 8. CDR3 length equals 15 residues. The CDR3, as DNA: TGCGCCAGCAGTGCGCAGGGGGCGATGAGTGAAAAACTGTTTTTT. Encoded protein: CASSAQGAMSEKLFF.

The rearrangement links TRBV10-2 to TRBJ2-1; tentatively, D is TRBD2 (5 bases). The CDR3 sequence is 12 residues long. The germline V gene has CDR1 WSHSY and CDR2 SAAADI. The V end was cut by 10 bases, the J end by 7 bases, with 14 bases between. CDR3 region: CATRVGSNEQFF. In nucleotides, the CDR3 is TGCGCCACCCGAGTTGGGAGTAATGAGCAGTTCTTC.

V gene TRBV28 combines with J gene TRBJ1-6; TRBD1 agrees at 8 bases. From germline, CDR1 is MDHEN and CDR2 SYDVKM. The CDR3 sequence is 16 residues long. With 3 bases clipped from V and 8 bases from J, the junction kept 9 bases outside the gene matches. The CDR3 sequence is CASSFPAGQGDSPLHF. The CDR3 DNA reads TGTGCCAGCAGTTTCCCCGCCGGACAGGGTGATTCACCCCTCCACTTT.

V usage is TRBV6-1 and J usage is TRBJ2-1; D may correspond to TRBD1 or TRBD2 (5 bases each). The CDR3 is 14 amino acids. Trimming shortened V by 5 bases and J by 6 bases, and 14 bases separated the two germline ends. Germline assignment: CDR1 MNHNS and CDR2 SASEGT. Written as DNA, the CDR3 is TGTGCCAGCAGTAGGGGACCGTGGGGCAATGAGCAGTTCTTC. This codes for CASSRGPWGNEQFF.

The chain has TRBV9 and TRBJ2-3; D ambiguous. Germline lookup yields CDR1 SGDLS and CDR2 YYNGEE. The CDR3 consists of 14 residues. Trimming took 2 bases from V and 2 from J, leaving 9 bases between them. CDR3 amino acids: CASSVPVDTDTQYF. The CDR3 DNA sequence: TGTGCCAGCAGCGTCCCCGTCGACACAGATACGCAGTATTTT.

This chain uses TRBV27 with TRBJ2-7; D remains ambiguous. The CDR3 runs 13 residues. CDR1 and CDR2 from the germline V gene are MNHEY and SMNVEV (reference sequence). The V end was cut by 2 bases, the J end by 3 bases, with 8 bases between. The CDR3 loop reads CASSLGQHYEQYF. CDR3 nucleotide sequence: TGTGCCAGCAGTTTAGGGCAACACTACGAGCAGTACTTC.

This clone was seen only a few times. This chain links TRBV5-4 with TRBJ2-7; possibly TRBD1 for D (5 bases). The CDR3 runs to 13 residues. V dropped 2 bases and J dropped 1 base, with 7 bases sitting between them. CDR1 and CDR2 (germline): SGHNT, YYREEE (reference sequence). CDR3 sequence (DNA): TGTGCCAGCAGCTTTCGACAGTCCTACGAGCAGTACTTC. As protein: CASSFRQSYEQYF.

The chain uses TRBV5-1 and TRBJ2-7, with 8 positions matching TRBD2. Germline CDR1 is SGHRS and CDR2 is YFSETQ. The ends lost 0 bases at V and 1 base at J; junction bases unmatched: 3. This CDR3 region has 15 residues. CDR3 nucleotide sequence: TGCGCCAGCAGCTTGGTAGCGGGGACTTCCTACGAGCAGTACTTC. Its protein is CASSLVAGTSYEQYF.

CDR3 amino acids: CASSFSTTGGWGDTQYF. CDR3 DNA sequence: TGTGCCAGCAGTTTTTCAACCACAGGGGGCTGGGGAGATACGCAGTATTTT. The chain has TRBV28 and TRBJ2-3; TRBD1 agrees at 9 bases. Losses at the gene ends were 3 bases for V and 5 bases for J; bases not matched to a gene: 12. The CDR3 loop spans 17 amino acids. Germline V gene lookup returns CDR1 MDHEN and CDR2 SYDVKM.

This sequence joins TRBV28 and TRBJ1-6, with D unresolved. Germline V gene sequence: CDR1 MDHEN, CDR2 SYDVKM. With 2 bases removed from V and 7 bases from J, the gap between germline ends came to 9 bases. The CDR3 spans 14 residues. The CDR3 protein is CASSLKGRNSPLHF. The CDR3 nucleotides read TGTGCCAGCAGTTTAAAGGGAAGGAATTCACCCCTCCACTTT.

This chain uses TRBV13 with TRBJ2-2; 11 nucleotides align to TRBD2. Germline CDR1 reads PRHDT; CDR2 reads FYEKMQ (reference sequence). The V and J ends lost 0 bases and 2 bases, in that order; junction bases with no gene match: 5. This CDR3 is built from 18 residues. This CDR3 is CASSLGSSGRRNTGELFF. Written as DNA, the CDR3 is TGTGCCAGCAGCTTAGGTTCTAGCGGGAGGAGAAACACCGGGGAGCTGTTTTTT. Complete variable domain (other parts from reference TRBV13 and TRBJ2-2): AAGVIQSPRHLIKEKRETATLKCYPIPRHDTVYWYQQGPGQDPQFLISFYEKMQSDKGSIPDRFSAQQFSDYHSELNMSSLELGDSALYFCASSLGSSGRRNTGELFFGEGSRLTVL.

The chain links TRBV7-9 to TRBJ1-3, with TRBD1 matching 9 bases. The CDR3 length is 15 residues. V lost 6 bases, J lost 4 bases, and 7 bases stayed unmatched. Germline V gives CDR1 SEHNR, CDR2 FQNEAQ (reference sequence). CDR3 nucleotides: TGTGCCAGCAGTCACCGGACAGGGGTCGGAAACACCATATATTTT. Protein sequence: CASSHRTGVGNTIYF.

The rearrangement links TRBV6-6 to TRBJ2-7, with D possibly being TRBD2 (7 bases). V was cut by 2 bases and J by 1 base, with 12 bases left in between. Germline CDR1 reads MNHNY; CDR2 reads SVGAGI (reference sequence). CDR3 length: 15 residues. The CDR3 DNA reads TGTGCCAGCAGTTACGAGGGGGGGCGGTCCTACGAGCAGTACTTC. It translates to CASSYEGGRSYEQYF.

The chain carries TRBV5-1 and TRBJ1-6; TRBD1 matches 8 bases. The CDR3 sequence is 15 residues long. CDR1 SGHRS and CDR2 YFSETQ come from the germline V gene. The V gene end was trimmed by 2 bases and the J gene end by 8 bases; junction bases not matched to a gene: 6. CDR3 sequence reads: CASSFGRGLDSPLHF. CDR3 DNA: TGCGCCAGCAGCTTTGGCAGGGGGCTCGATTCACCCCTCCACTTT.

The table lists this clone with a count of one. The chain has TRBV19 and TRBJ2-7; possible D gene TRBD1, 5 bases. This CDR3 is built from 14 residues. Trimming stripped 3 bases from V and 2 bases from J, with 11 bases between. Germline V gene sequence: CDR1 LNHDA, CDR2 SQIVND (reference sequence). CDR3 residues: CASSIFWGTYEQYF. The CDR3 DNA is TGTGCCAGTAGTATCTTTTGGGGCACCTACGAGCAGTACTTC.

The chain carries TRBV5-4 and TRBJ1-4; D may be TRBD1 (6 bases). Deletions cut 0 bases from V and 6 bases from J, with 12 bases between. Germline V gene data show CDR1 as SGHNT and CDR2 as YYREEE (reference sequence). CDR3 length: 15 amino acids. DNA for the CDR3: TGTGCCAGCAGCTTGGTGGGCCAGGGGTATGAAAAACTGTTTTTT. Residues: CASSLVGQGYEKLFF.

The rearrangement links TRBV5-1 to TRBJ2-1; the match to TRBD2 covers 7 bases. The ends lost 7 bases at V and 2 bases at J; junction bases unmatched: 6. This CDR3 is built from 14 residues. CDR1 SGHRS and CDR2 YFSETQ come from the germline V gene. CDR3 coding DNA: TGCGCCAGCCACCGGGGGGTCACCTACAATGAGCAGTTCTTC. Encoded protein: CASHRGVTYNEQFF.

A note on this clone: One end of the junction is discordant with germline, which a read error may explain. The genes are TRBV7-8 and TRBJ1-6, with 10 bases identical to TRBD1. Germline loops: CDR1 SGHVS, CDR2 FQNEAQ. The CDR3 consists of 17 residues. The CDR3 spells CASSFSRDRGYSSPLHF. Written as DNA, the CDR3 is TGTGCCAGCAGCTTCTCGCGGGACAGGGGCTATAGTTCACCCCTCCACTTT.

This chain joins TRBV18 and TRBJ2-6; 9 bases map to TRBD2. Germline V gene sequence: CDR1 KGHSH, CDR2 LQKENI. CDR3 length equals 19 residues. Trimming removed 2 bases from V and 0 bases from J; junction bases left unmatched: 8. CDR3 protein: CASSPLIAGVGSGANVLTF. In nucleotides, the CDR3 is TGTGCCAGCTCACCATTAATAGCGGGAGTCGGCTCTGGGGCCAACGTCCTGACTTTC.

V is TRBV9 and J is TRBJ2-4; 8 nucleotides line up with TRBD2. Germline V lookup: CDR1 SGDLS, CDR2 YYNGEE. J lost 8 bases, V lost 3 bases, and 7 bases had no gene match. The CDR3 is 14 residues long. The CDR3 DNA is TGTGCCAGCAGCGCCACGGGACTAGTCGACATTCAGTACTTC. Translation: CASSATGLVDIQYF.

This rearrangement joins TRBV5-1 to TRBJ2-5; 12 bases match TRBD2. The germline CDR1 and CDR2 sequences are SGHRS and YFSETQ. This CDR3 comprises 14 residues. With V trimmed by 4 bases and J by 3 bases, 1 base remained unmatched. Written as DNA, the CDR3 is TGCGCCAGCAGCAGGACTAGCGGGAAAGAGACCCAGTACTTC. This codes for CASSRTSGKETQYF.

The rearrangement links TRBV2 to TRBJ2-7, with unresolved D. V was trimmed by 2 bases and J by 2 bases, leaving 4 bases between them. Germline V gene data show CDR1 as SNHLY and CDR2 as FYNNEI. The CDR3 covers 12 residues. CDR3 nucleotides: TGTGCCAGCAGTGAAAGGACCTACGAGCAGTACTTC. Translated, it gives CASSERTYEQYF.

The genes are TRBV11-2 and TRBJ2-5, with TRBD2 matching over 7 bases. The junction had 11 bases not matched to a gene; V was cut back by 5 bases and J by 5 bases. The CDR3 extends over 15 amino acids. Germline CDR1 SGHAT, CDR2 FQNNGV. The CDR3, as DNA: TGTGCCAGCAGCCCCCGACTAGCCCGAGCGGAGACCCAGTACTTC. Protein: CASSPRLARAETQYF.

This chain joins TRBV19 and TRBJ2-7; D gene ambiguous. The germline gives CDR1 LNHDA, CDR2 SQIVND (reference sequence). The CDR3 loop spans 14 amino acids. The V end lost 2 bases, the J end lost 2 bases, and 10 bases lay between the germline ends. In nucleotides, the CDR3 is TGTGCCAGTAGTATATCGGGCGGCGCCTACGAGCAGTACTTC. The encoded protein is CASSISGGAYEQYF.

The rearrangement uses TRBV7-9 and TRBJ2-3; 12 bases match TRBD2. The CDR3 extends over 16 amino acids. Trimming removed 6 bases from V and 5 bases from J; junction bases left unmatched: 9. CDR1 is SEHNR, CDR2 FQNEAQ, per germline (reference sequence). The CDR3 coding sequence is TGTGCCAGCAGACCGACTAGCGGGAGTCTGGTAGATACGCAGTATTTT. It translates to CASRPTSGSLVDTQYF. Full variable domain (outside the CDR3, taken from reference TRBV7-9 and TRBJ2-3): DTGVSQNPRHKITKRGQNVTFRCDPISEHNRLYWYRQTLGQGPEFLTYFQNEAQLEKSRLLSDRFSAERPKGSFSTLEIQRTEQGDSAMYLCASRPTSGSLVDTQYFGPGTRLTVL.

This clone showed up just once. The chain carries TRBV19 and TRBJ2-2; D gene ambiguous. The CDR3 is made up of 12 amino acids. CDR1 LNHDA and CDR2 SQIVND come from the germline V gene (reference sequence). Trimming stripped 7 bases from V and 9 bases from J, with 12 bases between. In DNA, the CDR3 is TGTGCCAGTACATCAGGCGGCTGGGAGCTGTTTTTT. It translates to CASTSGGWELFF. Based on the CDR3 plus reference TRBV19 and TRBJ2-2, the full variable domain is DGGITQSPKYLFRKEGQNVTLSCEQNLNHDAMYWYRQDPGQGLRLIYYSQIVNDFQKGDIAEGYSVSREKKESFPLTVTSAQKNPTAFYLCASTSGGWELFFGEGSRLTVL.

The chain recombines TRBV7-9 with TRBJ2-7, with a weak D call TRBD1 (6 bases). The CDR3 length is 16 residues. V was trimmed by 1 base and J by 1 base, leaving 14 bases between them. CDR1 and CDR2 (germline): SEHNR, FQNEAQ (reference sequence). The CDR3 protein is CASSLGSWTVSYEQYF. CDR3 sequence (DNA): TGTGCCAGCAGCTTAGGGTCGTGGACAGTGTCCTACGAGCAGTACTTC.

V gene TRBV7-9 combines with J gene TRBJ2-1; D unclear. CDR1 is SEHNR and CDR2 is FQNEAQ in the germline V gene (reference sequence). Trimming removed 7 bases from V and 4 bases from J, with 20 bases in between. The CDR3 sequence is 16 residues long. CDR3 DNA: TGTGCCAGCATCGAAACCGGGCTACCCGGTTACAATGAGCAGTTCTTC. This sequence encodes CASIETGLPGYNEQFF.